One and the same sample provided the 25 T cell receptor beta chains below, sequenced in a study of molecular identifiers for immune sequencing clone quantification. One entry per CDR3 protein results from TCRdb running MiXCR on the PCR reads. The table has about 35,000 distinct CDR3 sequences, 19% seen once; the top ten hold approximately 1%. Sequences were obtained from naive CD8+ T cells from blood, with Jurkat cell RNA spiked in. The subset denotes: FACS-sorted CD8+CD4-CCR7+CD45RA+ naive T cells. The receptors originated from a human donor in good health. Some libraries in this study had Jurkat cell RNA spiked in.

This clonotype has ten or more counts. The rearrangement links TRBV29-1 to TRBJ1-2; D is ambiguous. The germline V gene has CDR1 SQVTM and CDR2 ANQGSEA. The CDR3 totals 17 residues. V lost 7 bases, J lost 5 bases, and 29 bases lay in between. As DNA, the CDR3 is TGCAGCGCCGAGCTACCTATAGACGGCGTCAAACTTTATGGCTACACCTTC. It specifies CSAELPIDGVKLYGYTF.

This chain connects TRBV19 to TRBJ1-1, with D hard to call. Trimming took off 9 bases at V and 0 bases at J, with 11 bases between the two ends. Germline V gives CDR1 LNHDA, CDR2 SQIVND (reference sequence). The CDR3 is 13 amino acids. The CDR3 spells CASRDSMNTEAFF. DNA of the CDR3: TGTGCCAGCCGGGATTCGATGAACACTGAAGCTTTCTTT.

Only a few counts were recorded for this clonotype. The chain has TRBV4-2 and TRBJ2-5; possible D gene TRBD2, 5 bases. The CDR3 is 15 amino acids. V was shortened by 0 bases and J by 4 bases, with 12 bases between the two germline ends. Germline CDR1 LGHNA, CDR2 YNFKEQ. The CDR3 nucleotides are TGTGCCAGCAGCCAAGAAGCTATAGGGAGAGAGACCCAGTACTTC. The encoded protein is CASSQEAIGRETQYF.

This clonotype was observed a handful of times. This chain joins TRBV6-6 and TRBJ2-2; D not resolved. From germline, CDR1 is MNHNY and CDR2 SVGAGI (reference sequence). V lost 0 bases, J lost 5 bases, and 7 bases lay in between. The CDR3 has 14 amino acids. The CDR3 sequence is CASSYSTPTGELFF. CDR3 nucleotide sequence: TGTGCCAGCAGTTACTCCACACCGACCGGGGAGCTGTTTTTT.

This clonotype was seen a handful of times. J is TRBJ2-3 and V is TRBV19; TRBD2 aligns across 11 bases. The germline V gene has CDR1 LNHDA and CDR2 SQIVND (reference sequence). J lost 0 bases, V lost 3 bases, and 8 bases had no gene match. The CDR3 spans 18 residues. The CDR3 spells CASSISSGGRTSTDTQYF. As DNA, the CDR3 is TGTGCCAGTAGTATCTCTAGCGGGGGGCGCACTAGCACAGATACGCAGTATTTT.

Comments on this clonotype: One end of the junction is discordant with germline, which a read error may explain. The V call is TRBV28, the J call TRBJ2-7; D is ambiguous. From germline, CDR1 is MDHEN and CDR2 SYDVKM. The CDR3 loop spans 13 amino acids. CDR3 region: CVSSLTVSYEQYF. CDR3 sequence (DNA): TGTGTCAGCAGTTTGACCGTGTCCTACGAGCAGTACTTC.

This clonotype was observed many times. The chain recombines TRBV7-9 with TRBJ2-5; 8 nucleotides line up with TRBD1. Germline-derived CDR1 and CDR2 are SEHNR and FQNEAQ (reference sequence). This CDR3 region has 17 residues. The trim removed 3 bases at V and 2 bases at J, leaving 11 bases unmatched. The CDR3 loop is CASSFHTTGVPQETQYF. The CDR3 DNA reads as TGTGCCAGCAGCTTTCACACGACAGGGGTCCCTCAAGAGACCCAGTACTTC.

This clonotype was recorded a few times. The DNA for the CDR3 is TGCGCCAGCAGCTTGTCCTTCTCCTACGAGCAGTACTTC. It specifies CASSLSFSYEQYF. The V and J genes are TRBV5-1 and TRBJ2-7, with no clear D. V was cut by 1 base and J by 0 bases, with 5 bases left in between. Germline V gene lookup returns CDR1 SGHRS and CDR2 YFSETQ. This CDR3 spans 13 amino acids. The variable domain in full, completed from reference TRBV5-1 and TRBJ2-7, reads KAGVTQTPRYLIKTRGQQVTLSCSPISGHRSVSWYQQTPGQGLQFLFEYFSETQRNKGNFPGRFSGRQFSNSRSEMNVSTLELGDSALYLCASSLSFSYEQYFGPGTRLTVT.

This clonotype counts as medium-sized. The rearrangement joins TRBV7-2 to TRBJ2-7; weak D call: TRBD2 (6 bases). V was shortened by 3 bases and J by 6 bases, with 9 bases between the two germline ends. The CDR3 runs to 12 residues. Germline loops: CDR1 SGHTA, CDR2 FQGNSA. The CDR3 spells CASSFGGPEQYF. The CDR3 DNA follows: TGTGCCAGCAGCTTCGGGGGACCCGAGCAGTACTTC.

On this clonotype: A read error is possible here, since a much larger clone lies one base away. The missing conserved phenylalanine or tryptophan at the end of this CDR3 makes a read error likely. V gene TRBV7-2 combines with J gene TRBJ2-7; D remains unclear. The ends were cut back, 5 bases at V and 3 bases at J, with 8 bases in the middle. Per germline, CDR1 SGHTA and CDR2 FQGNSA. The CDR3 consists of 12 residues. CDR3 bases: TGTGCCAGCAGCGCAACATACTACGAGCAGTACCTC. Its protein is CASSATYYEQYL.

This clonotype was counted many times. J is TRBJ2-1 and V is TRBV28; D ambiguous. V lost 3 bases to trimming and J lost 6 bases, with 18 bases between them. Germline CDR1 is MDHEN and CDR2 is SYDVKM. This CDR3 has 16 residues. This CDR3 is CASSFVESTTRNEQFF. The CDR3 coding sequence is TGTGCCAGCAGTTTTGTGGAATCTACTACCCGCAATGAGCAGTTCTTC.

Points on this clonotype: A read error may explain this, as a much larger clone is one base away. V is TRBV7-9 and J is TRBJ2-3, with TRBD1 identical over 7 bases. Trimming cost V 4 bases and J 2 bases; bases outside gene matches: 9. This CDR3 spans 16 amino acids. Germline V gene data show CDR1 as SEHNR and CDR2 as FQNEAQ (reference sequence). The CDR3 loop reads CASSSNTGDHTDTQYF. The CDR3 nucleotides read TGTGCCAGCAGCTCAAATACAGGGGACCACACAGATACGCAGTATTTT.

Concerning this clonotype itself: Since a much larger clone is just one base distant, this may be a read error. CDR3 in DNA: TGTGCCACCAGCAGTGATTGGCAGGGACCCTACAATGAGCAGTTCTTC. Its translation is CATSSDWQGPYNEQFF. The V gene is TRBV15, the J gene TRBJ2-1; either TRBD1 or TRBD2 may fit D (5 bases each). The CDR3 is made up of 16 amino acids. Germline V gives CDR1 LNHNV, CDR2 YYDKDF (reference sequence). V was trimmed by 3 bases and J by 2 bases, leaving 14 bases between them.

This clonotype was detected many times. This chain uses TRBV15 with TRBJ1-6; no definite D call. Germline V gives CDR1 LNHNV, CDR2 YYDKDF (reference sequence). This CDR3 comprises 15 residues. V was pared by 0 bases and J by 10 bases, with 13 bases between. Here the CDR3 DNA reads TGTGCCACCAGCAGAGATCCGCCACTTGGCTCACCCCTCCACTTT. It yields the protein CATSRDPPLGSPLHF.

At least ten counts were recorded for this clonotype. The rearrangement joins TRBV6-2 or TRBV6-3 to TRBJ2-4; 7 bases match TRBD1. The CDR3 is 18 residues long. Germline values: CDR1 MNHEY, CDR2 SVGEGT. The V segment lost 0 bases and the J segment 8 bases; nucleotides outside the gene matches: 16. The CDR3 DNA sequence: TGTGCCAGCAGTTACTCGATGGTTGCGGCACAGGGGTGGTACATTCAGTACTTC. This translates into CASSYSMVAAQGWYIQYF.

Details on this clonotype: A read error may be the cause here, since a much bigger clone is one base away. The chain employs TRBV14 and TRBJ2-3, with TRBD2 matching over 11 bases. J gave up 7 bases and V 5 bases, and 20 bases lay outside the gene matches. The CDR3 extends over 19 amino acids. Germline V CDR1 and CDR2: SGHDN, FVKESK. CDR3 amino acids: CASSGGRGRTSGSWNTQYF. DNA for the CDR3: TGTGCCAGCAGCGGAGGCAGGGGGCGAACTAGCGGGAGTTGGAATACGCAGTATTTT.

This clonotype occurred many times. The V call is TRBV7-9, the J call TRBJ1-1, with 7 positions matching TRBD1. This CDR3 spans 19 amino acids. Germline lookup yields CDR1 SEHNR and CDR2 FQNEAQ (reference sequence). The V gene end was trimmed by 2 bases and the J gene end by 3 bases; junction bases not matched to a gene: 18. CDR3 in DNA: TGTGCCAGCAGCTTAAAGAGACAGGGTTCGGGTTGGGCCGACACTGAAGCTTTCTTT. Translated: CASSLKRQGSGWADTEAFF.

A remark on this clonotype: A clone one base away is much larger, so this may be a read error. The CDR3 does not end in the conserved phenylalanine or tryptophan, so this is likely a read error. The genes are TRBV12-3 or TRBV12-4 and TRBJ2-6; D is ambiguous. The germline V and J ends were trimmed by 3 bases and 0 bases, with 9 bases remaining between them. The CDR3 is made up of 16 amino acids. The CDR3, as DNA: TGTGCCAGCAGTTTCCAGGTTAACTCTGGGGCCAACGTCCTGACTCTC. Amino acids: CASSFQVNSGANVLTL.

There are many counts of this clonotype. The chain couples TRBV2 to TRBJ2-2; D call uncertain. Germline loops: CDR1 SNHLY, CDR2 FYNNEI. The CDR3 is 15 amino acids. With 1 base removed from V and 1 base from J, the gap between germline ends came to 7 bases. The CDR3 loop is CASSEGPGNTGELFF. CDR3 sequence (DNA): TGTGCCAGCAGTGAAGGACCAGGGAACACCGGGGAGCTGTTTTTT. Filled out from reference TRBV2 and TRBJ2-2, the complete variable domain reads EPEVTQTPSHQVTQMGQEVILRCVPISNHLYFYWYRQILGQKVEFLVSFYNNEISEKSEIFDDQFSVERPDGSNFTLKIRSTKLEDSAMYFCASSEGPGNTGELFFGEGSRLTVL.

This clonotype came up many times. CDR3 amino acids: CASSTTNSETQYF. The CDR3 coding sequence is TGTGCCAGCAGTACGACGAATTCAGAGACCCAGTACTTC. The chain couples TRBV27 to TRBJ2-5; no clear D. With 5 bases removed from V and 4 bases from J, the gap between germline ends came to 11 bases. This CDR3 comprises 13 residues. Looked up from germline, CDR1 is MNHEY and CDR2 is SMNVEV (reference sequence).

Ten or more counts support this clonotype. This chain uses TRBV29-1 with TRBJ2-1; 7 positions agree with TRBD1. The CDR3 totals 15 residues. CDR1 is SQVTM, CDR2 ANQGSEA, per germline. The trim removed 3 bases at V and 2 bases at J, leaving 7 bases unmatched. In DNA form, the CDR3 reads TGCAGCGTTGACGGGGCCGGGACAGCCTACAATGAGCAGTTCTTC. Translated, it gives CSVDGAGTAYNEQFF.

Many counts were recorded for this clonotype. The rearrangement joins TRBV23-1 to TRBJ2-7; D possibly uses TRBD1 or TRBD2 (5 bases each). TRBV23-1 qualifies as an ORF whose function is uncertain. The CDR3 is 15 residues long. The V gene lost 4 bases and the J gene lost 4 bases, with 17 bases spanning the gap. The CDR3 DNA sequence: TGCGCCAGCAGTCCACCCGTGGGGGTTCATTACGAGCAGTACTTC. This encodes CASSPPVGVHYEQYF.

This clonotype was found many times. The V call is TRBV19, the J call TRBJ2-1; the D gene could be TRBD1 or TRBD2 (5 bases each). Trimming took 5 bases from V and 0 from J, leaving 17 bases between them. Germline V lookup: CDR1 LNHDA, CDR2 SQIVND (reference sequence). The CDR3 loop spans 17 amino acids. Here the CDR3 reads CASSEGSEGSSYNEQFF. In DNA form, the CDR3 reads TGTGCCAGTAGTGAAGGGTCCGAGGGGAGCTCCTACAATGAGCAGTTCTTC. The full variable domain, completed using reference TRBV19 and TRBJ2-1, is DGGITQSPKYLFRKEGQNVTLSCEQNLNHDAMYWYRQDPGQGLRLIYYSQIVNDFQKGDIAEGYSVSREKKESFPLTVTSAQKNPTAFYLCASSEGSEGSSYNEQFFGPGTRLTVL.

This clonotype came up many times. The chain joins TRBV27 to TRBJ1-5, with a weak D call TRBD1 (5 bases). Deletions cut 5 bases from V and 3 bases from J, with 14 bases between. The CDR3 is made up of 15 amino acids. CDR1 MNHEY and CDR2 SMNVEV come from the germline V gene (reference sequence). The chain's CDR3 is CASSAWDGHNQPQHF. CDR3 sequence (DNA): TGTGCCAGCAGTGCATGGGACGGTCACAATCAGCCCCAGCATTTT.

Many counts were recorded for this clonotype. The CDR3 spells CAWSVGPAEQYF. The CDR3 DNA reads TGTGCCTGGAGTGTTGGTCCCGCCGAGCAGTACTTC. This rearrangement joins TRBV30 to TRBJ2-7; D is unclear. Germline V CDR1 and CDR2: GTSNPN, SVGIG (reference sequence). V was pared by 0 bases and J by 6 bases, with 9 bases between. The CDR3 covers 12 residues.